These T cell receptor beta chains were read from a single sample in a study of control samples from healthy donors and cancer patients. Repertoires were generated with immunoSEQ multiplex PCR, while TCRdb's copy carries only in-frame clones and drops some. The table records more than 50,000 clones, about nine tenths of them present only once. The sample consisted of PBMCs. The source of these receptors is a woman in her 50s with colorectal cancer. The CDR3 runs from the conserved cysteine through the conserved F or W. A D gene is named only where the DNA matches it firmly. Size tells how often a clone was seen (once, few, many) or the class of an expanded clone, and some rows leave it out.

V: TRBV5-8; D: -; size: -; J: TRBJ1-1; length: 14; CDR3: CASSLTGVKGEAFF; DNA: TGTGCCAGCAGTCTGACGGGGGTGAAGGGTGAAGCTTTCTTT
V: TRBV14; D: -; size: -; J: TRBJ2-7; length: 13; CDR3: CASSPGGGTEQYF; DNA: TGTGCCAGCAGCCCGGGCGGCGGGACCGAGCAGTACTTC
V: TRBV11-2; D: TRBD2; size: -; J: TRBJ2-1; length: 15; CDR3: CASSSGLAGNNEQFF; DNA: TGTGCCAGCAGCTCGGGACTAGCGGGGAACAATGAGCAGTTCTTC
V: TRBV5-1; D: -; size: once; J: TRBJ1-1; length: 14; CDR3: CASSLTGSDTEAFF; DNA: TGCGCCAGCAGCTTGACAGGTAGTGACACTGAAGCTTTCTTT
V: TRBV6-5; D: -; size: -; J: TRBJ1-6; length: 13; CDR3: CASSRVSGGNLHF; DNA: TGTGCCAGCTCCCGTGTGTCTGGGGGAAACCTCCACTTT
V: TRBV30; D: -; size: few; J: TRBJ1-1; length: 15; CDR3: CAWSVPTGTDVRAFF; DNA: TGTGCCTGGAGTGTACCGACCGGGACCGACGTCCGAGCTTTCTTT
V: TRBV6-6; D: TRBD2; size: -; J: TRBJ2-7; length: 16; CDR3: CTSSYGGGRSSYEQYF; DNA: TGTACCAGCAGTTACGGGGGGGGTCGCAGCTCCTACGAGCAGTACTTC
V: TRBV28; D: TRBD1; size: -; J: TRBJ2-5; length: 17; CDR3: CASSLLRTGGFEETQYF; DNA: TGTGCCAGCAGTTTACTCCGGACAGGGGGCTTCGAAGAGACCCAGTACTTC
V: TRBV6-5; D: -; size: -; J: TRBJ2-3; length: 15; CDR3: CASLPGPKSTDTQYF; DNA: TGTGCCAGCCTCCCGGGACCCAAAAGCACAGATACGCAGTATTTT
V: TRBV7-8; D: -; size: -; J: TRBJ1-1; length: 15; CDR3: CASSFQRQLNTEAFF; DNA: TGTGCCAGCAGCTTCCAAAGACAGTTGAACACTGAAGCTTTCTTT
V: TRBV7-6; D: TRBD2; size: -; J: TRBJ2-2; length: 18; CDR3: CASSLVLAGGTDTGELFF; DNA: TGTGCCAGCAGCTTAGTACTAGCGGGGGGCACCGACACCGGGGAGCTGTTTTTT
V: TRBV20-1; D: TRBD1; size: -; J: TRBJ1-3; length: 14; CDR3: CSASGQDSGNTIYF; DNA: TGCAGTGCTAGTGGACAGGATTCTGGAAACACCATATATTTT
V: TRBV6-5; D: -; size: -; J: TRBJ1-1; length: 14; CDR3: CATLRVRYDTEAFF; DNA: TGTGCCACCCTCCGGGTGAGGTACGACACTGAAGCTTTCTTT
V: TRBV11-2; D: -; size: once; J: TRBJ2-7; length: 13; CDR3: CASSLDRGYEQYF; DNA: TGTGCCAGCAGCTTAGACAGGGGCTACGAGCAGTACTTC
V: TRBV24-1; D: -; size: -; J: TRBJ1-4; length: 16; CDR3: CATSEGSGKANEKLFF; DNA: TGTGCCACCAGTGAGGGTTCGGGGAAGGCTAATGAAAAACTGTTTTTT
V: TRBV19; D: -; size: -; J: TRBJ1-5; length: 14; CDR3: CATETGYSNQPQHF; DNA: TGTGCCACCGAGACGGGGTATAGCAATCAGCCCCAGCATTTT
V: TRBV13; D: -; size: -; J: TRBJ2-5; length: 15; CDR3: CASSSGQRLQETQYF; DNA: TGTGCCAGCAGCTCTGGACAGAGATTACAAGAGACCCAGTACTTC
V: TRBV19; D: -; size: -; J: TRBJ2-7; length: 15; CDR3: CASTPNTGVSYEQYF; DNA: TGTGCCAGTACCCCGAACACGGGAGTGTCCTACGAGCAGTACTTC
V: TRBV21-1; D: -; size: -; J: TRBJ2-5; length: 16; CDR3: CASSKAQDSSCETQYF; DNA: TGTGCCAGCAGCAAAGCTCAGGACAGCTCCTGCGAGACCCAGTACTTC
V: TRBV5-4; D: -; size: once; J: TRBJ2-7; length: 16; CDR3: CASSFGGARGTYEQYF; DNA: TGTGCCAGCAGCTTTGGGGGGGCTCGAGGGACCTACGAGCAGTACTTC
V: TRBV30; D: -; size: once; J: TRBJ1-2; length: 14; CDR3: CAWSKGKAVGGYTF; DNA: TGTGCCTGGAGTAAAGGGAAGGCGGTTGGTGGCTACACCTTC
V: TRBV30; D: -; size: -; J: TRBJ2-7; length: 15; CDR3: CAWNDPQGFPYEQYF; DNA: TGTGCCTGGAATGATCCACAGGGATTTCCCTACGAGCAGTACTTC
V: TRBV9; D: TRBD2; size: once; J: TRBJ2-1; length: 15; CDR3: CASSPPGLGRNEQFF; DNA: TGTGCCAGCAGCCCCCCGGGACTAGGGCGCAATGAGCAGTTCTTC